This T cell receptor (beta chain) was sequenced during a study of T cell repertoires in aging, cancer and after chemotherapy. In the study overall: Some 9.4 million TCR reads made up the full dataset.

Regarding this clonotype: One base away lies a much larger clone, so this may be a sequencing read error. The final CDR3 position lacks the conserved phenylalanine or tryptophan, pointing to a likely read error.

Amplification of TCR beta used genomic DNA extracted from peripheral blood. Rearranged V-D-J TRB sequences were amplified with a mixed TRB-A/B primer pool. TCRdb re-derived calls from the multiplex PCR reads in MiXCR, one entry per CDR3 protein. The sample includes 500 to 800 distinct CDR3 sequences, approximately 40% of them seen just once. CDR1 is DFQATT, CDR2 SNEGSKA, per germline (reference sequence). J was trimmed by 1 base and V by 1 base; bases with no gene match: 3. This CDR3 spans 18 amino acids. The sample taken for sequencing was blood. V and J are TRBV20-1 and TRBJ2-6, with 14 positions matching TRBD2. The origin of this receptor is a human donor with a solid tumor. This CDR3 reads CSARVRLAGGSGANVLTS. The CDR3 bases are TGCAGTGCTAGAGTCCGACTAGCGGGGGGGTCTGGGGCCAACGTCCTGACTTCC.